The 30 T cell receptor beta chains presented below share a single source sample, sequenced in a study of graft-versus-host responses after intestinal transplantation. These TCRs' antigens remain unknown. The method was immunoSEQ multiplex PCR; TCRdb's version includes in-frame clones alone and lacks a portion of them. In the table there are around 97,000 clones, about 89% of which are singletons. The specimen was unstimulated CD8+ T cells sorted from spleen or lymph node cells, collected before intestinal transplant. These receptors came from a human donor who received an intestinal transplant.

The V and J genes are TRBV7-9 and TRBJ2-2; 8 nucleotides line up with TRBD2. Germline CDR1 and CDR2: SEHNR and FQNEAQ (reference sequence). The CDR3 has 15 amino acids. V shed 3 bases, J shed 7 bases, and the junction held 7 bases outside the gene matches. As DNA, the CDR3 is TGTGCCAGCAGCTTTAACCGGGGGGGCGTCGGGGAGCTGTTTTTT. Translation gives CASSFNRGGVGELFF.

The gene calls are TRBV9 and TRBJ1-1, with D possibly matching TRBD1 (6 bases). Trimming stripped 0 bases from V and 4 bases from J, with 13 bases between. Germline V CDR1 and CDR2: SGDLS, YYNGEE. The CDR3 sequence is 15 residues long. Here the CDR3 reads CASSVGTARGTEAFF. Written as DNA, the CDR3 is TGTGCCAGCAGCGTAGGGACAGCCCGGGGCACTGAAGCTTTCTTT. The full variable domain, with the rest looked up from reference TRBV9 and TRBJ1-1, is DSGVTQTPKHLITATGQRVTLRCSPRSGDLSVYWYQQSLDQGLQFLIQYYNGEERAKGNILERFSAQQFPDLHSELNLSSLELGDSALYFCASSVGTARGTEAFFGQGTRLTVV.

The CDR3 is CASSLAWGAVYYGYTF. CDR3 DNA: TGTGCCAGCAGCTTGGCCTGGGGGGCCGTCTACTATGGCTACACCTTC. The gene calls are TRBV5-6 and TRBJ1-2; D may be TRBD1 (6 bases). The CDR3 has 16 amino acids. Trimming stripped 0 bases from V and 3 bases from J, with 15 bases between. CDR1 is SGHDT, CDR2 YYEEEE, per germline.

V usage is TRBV6-1 and J usage is TRBJ2-3; D not certain. CDR3 length: 15 amino acids. Germline lookup yields CDR1 MNHNS and CDR2 SASEGT. The V end lost 9 bases, the J end lost 4 bases, and 20 bases lay between the germline ends. In nucleotides, the CDR3 is TGTGCCAGTGGCCGAGGCCTGACCCCCGCAGATACGCAGTATTTT. This sequence encodes CASGRGLTPADTQYF.

The chain couples TRBV6-1 to TRBJ2-7; 8 bases match TRBD1. The germline V gene encodes CDR1 MNHNS and CDR2 SASEGT. Trimming cost V 6 bases and J 3 bases; bases outside gene matches: 4. The CDR3 covers 13 residues. DNA of the CDR3: TGTGCCAGCAGCACAGGGGGAGGCTACGAGCAGTACTTC. Protein product: CASSTGGGYEQYF.

Note on this clone: The sample has other DNA sequences that encode this CDR3 too. This chain joins TRBV4-1 and TRBJ1-6; D unclear. V lost 3 bases, J lost 8 bases, and 5 bases lay in between. The CDR3 spans 12 residues. The germline CDR1 and CDR2 sequences are MGHRA and YSYEKL. The CDR3 DNA is TGCGCCAGCAGCCAGGAGGATTCACCCCTCCACTTT. This codes for CASSQEDSPLHF.

The rearrangement joins TRBV28 to TRBJ1-2; TRBD1 aligns across 9 bases. CDR3 length equals 14 residues. The V segment lost 5 bases and the J segment 7 bases; nucleotides outside the gene matches: 8. Germline CDR1 reads MDHEN; CDR2 reads SYDVKM. The CDR3 coding sequence is TGTGCCAGCAGTCGGACAGGGGTCCCCAGTGGCTACACCTTC. Its translation is CASSRTGVPSGYTF.

The V call is TRBV7-3, the J call TRBJ2-1, with D perhaps matching TRBD2 (6 bases). This CDR3 has 15 residues. The V end lost 5 bases, the J end lost 8 bases, and 19 bases lay between the germline ends. Germline V gives CDR1 SGHTA, CDR2 FQGTGA. The CDR3, as DNA: TGTGCCAGCAGCCCGAGCGGGTCAGGGTCGGATGAGCAGTTCTTC. The encoded protein is CASSPSGSGSDEQFF. The whole variable domain, remainder taken from reference TRBV7-3 and TRBJ2-1, is GAGVSQTPSNKVTEKGKYVELRCDPISGHTALYWYRQSLGQGPEFLIYFQGTGAADDSGLPNDRFFAVRPEGSVSTLKIQRTERGDSAVYLCASSPSGSGSDEQFFGPGTRLTVL.

This chain joins TRBV7-6 and TRBJ2-5; D is perhaps TRBD2 (7 bases). Germline assignment: CDR1 SGHVS and CDR2 FNYEAQ. The CDR3 covers 15 residues. Trimming shortened V by 0 bases and J by 5 bases, and 13 bases separated the two germline ends. The CDR3 region is CASSLARGARETQYF. The CDR3 DNA sequence: TGTGCCAGCAGCTTAGCTCGGGGGGCCAGGGAGACCCAGTACTTC.

This sequence joins TRBV27 and TRBJ1-1; D might be TRBD1 (5 bases). The germline gives CDR1 MNHEY, CDR2 SMNVEV (reference sequence). Trimming shortened V by 1 base and J by 0 bases, and 15 bases separated the two germline ends. This CDR3 region has 17 residues. The CDR3: CASSLWGSGRVNTEAFF. The CDR3 DNA follows: TGTGCCAGCAGTTTATGGGGCTCGGGGAGGGTGAACACTGAAGCTTTCTTT.

The CDR3 here is CASSPPDSLNTEAFF. CDR3 coding DNA: TGTGCCAGCAGCCCCCCGGACTCGCTGAACACTGAAGCTTTCTTT. The chain links TRBV7-9 to TRBJ1-1; no clear D. There are 15 residues in the CDR3. Germline V gene lookup returns CDR1 SEHNR and CDR2 FQNEAQ (reference sequence). V gave up 5 bases and J gave up 0 bases, with 13 bases separating them.

This clone occurred a few times. The V call is TRBV7-9, the J call TRBJ2-7, with D possibly matching TRBD1 (5 bases). Trimming cost V 2 bases and J 6 bases, with 5 bases left between them. The CDR3 is 11 residues long. Germline lookup yields CDR1 SEHNR and CDR2 FQNEAQ (reference sequence). The CDR3 DNA reads TGTGCCAGCAGCTTAAGGGGCGAGCAGTACTTC. This codes for CASSLRGEQYF.

On this clone itself: Since the CDR3 does not end with the conserved phenylalanine or tryptophan, this likely comes from a read error. V usage is TRBV28 and J usage is TRBJ2-7; 13 bases are a match to TRBD2. From germline, CDR1 is MDHEN and CDR2 SYDVKM. This CDR3 spans 15 amino acids. With 5 bases clipped from V and 2 bases from J, the junction kept 3 bases outside the gene matches. The CDR3 DNA reads TGTGCCAGCAGTCAGACTAGCGGGAGGCCCTACGAGCAGTACCTC. Its translation is CASSQTSGRPYEQYL.

The chain has TRBV4-1 and TRBJ2-3; D gene unclear. Germline lookup yields CDR1 MGHRA and CDR2 YSYEKL. The CDR3 runs 16 residues. Trimming took 1 base from V and 4 from J, leaving 15 bases between them. This CDR3 reads CASSQAGPSSPDTQYF. Written as DNA, the CDR3 is TGCGCCAGCAGCCAAGCCGGCCCGAGCAGCCCAGATACGCAGTATTTT.

This chain connects TRBV5-1 to TRBJ1-4, with a weak D call TRBD1 (5 bases). The V end lost 4 bases, the J end lost 0 bases, and 10 bases lay between the germline ends. CDR3 size: 15 residues. Germline V gene sequence: CDR1 SGHRS, CDR2 YFSETQ. CDR3: CASSGETATNEKLFF. In DNA, the CDR3 is TGCGCCAGCAGCGGGGAGACAGCAACTAATGAAAAACTGTTTTTT.

The V gene is TRBV4-2, the J gene TRBJ1-1; no firm D call. This CDR3 has 13 residues. V was trimmed by 4 bases and J by 2 bases, leaving 8 bases between them. CDR1 and CDR2 from the germline V gene are LGHNA and YNFKEQ. The CDR3 DNA is TGTGCCAGCAGCCGCGGGGATAACACTGAAGCTTTCTTT. It is translated as CASSRGDNTEAFF.

V and J are TRBV4-1 and TRBJ1-3; D ambiguous. V lost 0 bases to trimming and J lost 0 bases, with 6 bases between them. The CDR3 totals 15 residues. Germline CDR1 MGHRA, CDR2 YSYEKL. The CDR3: CASSQDNGSGNTIYF. CDR3 bases: TGCGCCAGCAGCCAAGATAATGGCTCTGGAAACACCATATATTTT.

J is TRBJ2-7 and V is TRBV29-1; D is uncertain. V lost 4 bases and J 2 bases, leaving 12 bases between the germline ends. The CDR3 has 13 amino acids. CDR1 is SQVTM, CDR2 ANQGSEA, per germline. CDR3 bases: TGCAGCGTTGTTAACACGGGTACCTACGAGCAGTACTTC. It codes for CSVVNTGTYEQYF.

This clone was counted a few times. The chain carries TRBV2 and TRBJ2-5; D may be TRBD2 (5 bases). V lost 6 bases and J lost 2, with 10 bases in between. The CDR3 is 13 residues long. The germline V gene has CDR1 SNHLY and CDR2 FYNNEI. The CDR3 nucleotides read TGTGCCAGCAGGTCAGCGGAGCAAGAGACCCAGTACTTC. Its protein is CASRSAEQETQYF.

The rearrangement joins TRBV10-1 to TRBJ2-5; D gene ambiguous. The CDR3 spans 10 residues. V lost 2 bases, J lost 7 bases, and 2 bases lay in between. Germline values: CDR1 WNHNN, CDR2 SYGVQD (reference sequence). DNA of the CDR3: TGCGCCAGCAGTGAGACGACCCAGTACTTC. Translating it yields CASSETTQYF.

The genes are TRBV2 and TRBJ2-2; D is uncertain. The V gene lost 6 bases and the J gene lost 0 bases, with 8 bases spanning the gap. CDR3 size: 14 residues. Germline lookup yields CDR1 SNHLY and CDR2 FYNNEI. The CDR3 coding sequence is TGTGCCAGCAGCCCTGACCCGAACACCGGGGAGCTGTTTTTT. Translation gives CASSPDPNTGELFF.

The chain uses TRBV7-9 and TRBJ1-1, with 11 bases matching TRBD1. This CDR3 has 15 amino acids. Germline CDR1 reads SEHNR; CDR2 reads FQNEAQ (reference sequence). V shed 3 bases, J shed 4 bases, and the junction held 4 bases outside the gene matches. The CDR3 loop is CASSFYGTGGTEAFF. In DNA, the CDR3 is TGTGCCAGCAGCTTCTATGGGACAGGGGGCACTGAAGCTTTCTTT.

Comment on this clone: Other nucleotide sequences from this sample produce the same CDR3. The chain recombines TRBV19 with TRBJ1-1, with 10 bases lining up with TRBD1. This CDR3 region has 15 residues. V lost 10 bases, J lost 1 base, and 9 bases stayed unmatched. Germline assignment: CDR1 LNHDA and CDR2 SQIVND (reference sequence). This CDR3 is CAKSTGTGANTEAFF. Here the CDR3 DNA reads TGTGCCAAATCCACTGGGACAGGGGCGAACACTGAAGCTTTCTTT.

This rearrangement joins TRBV7-9 to TRBJ2-1; 10 bases are a match to TRBD1. Per the germline V gene, CDR1 is SEHNR and CDR2 is FQNEAQ (reference sequence). After removal of 5 bases from V and 3 bases from J, the junction contained 10 bases not matched to a gene. The CDR3 runs 17 residues. CDR3 residues: CASSGRQGAFLYNEQFF. In nucleotides, the CDR3 is TGTGCCAGCAGCGGGCGACAGGGGGCTTTCCTCTACAATGAGCAGTTCTTC.

This chain joins TRBV7-9 and TRBJ2-2; D gene uncertain. Germline V lookup: CDR1 SEHNR, CDR2 FQNEAQ (reference sequence). This CDR3 spans 11 amino acids. V lost 5 bases and J 8 bases, leaving 6 bases between the germline ends. CDR3 coding DNA: TGTGCCAGCAGCAATCCAGGGGAGCTGTTTTTT. Protein product: CASSNPGELFF.

This chain links TRBV29-1 with TRBJ2-7; D not certain. The germline V gene encodes CDR1 SQVTM and CDR2 ANQGSEA. This CDR3 is built from 14 residues. V was shortened by 3 bases and J by 1 base, with 13 bases between the two germline ends. CDR3: CSVDQDPNSYEQYF. In DNA form, the CDR3 reads TGCAGCGTTGACCAGGATCCAAATTCCTACGAGCAGTACTTC.

On this clone: The same CDR3 can be traced to other DNA sequences in this sample. This rearrangement joins TRBV11-2 to TRBJ2-7; the match to TRBD1 covers 7 bases. The CDR3 length is 14 residues. Per the germline V gene, CDR1 is SGHAT and CDR2 is FQNNGV. The V gene end was trimmed by 1 base and the J gene end by 2 bases; junction bases not matched to a gene: 2. The CDR3 here is CASSLGQGAYEQYF. The CDR3 DNA reads as TGTGCCAGCAGCTTAGGACAGGGAGCCTACGAGCAGTACTTC.

The chain joins TRBV2 to TRBJ1-6; D is undetermined. Germline assignment: CDR1 SNHLY and CDR2 FYNNEI. The CDR3 consists of 16 residues. V was pared by 7 bases and J by 7 bases, with 20 bases between. The CDR3 reads CASTDLGLQLNSPLHF. The CDR3, as DNA: TGTGCCAGCACAGACTTAGGGTTACAGTTAAATTCACCCCTCCACTTT.

This chain uses TRBV10-1 with TRBJ2-3; TRBD2 matches at 15 bases. Germline values: CDR1 WNHNN, CDR2 SYGVQD (reference sequence). The CDR3 length is 15 residues. J gave up 3 bases and V 8 bases, and 3 bases lay outside the gene matches. In DNA, the CDR3 is TGCGCCAGCTCGGGACTAGCGGGAGGAACAGATACGCAGTATTTT. Translating gives CASSGLAGGTDTQYF.

The rearrangement joins TRBV7-6 to TRBJ2-2; maybe TRBD2 (6 bases). Germline V gene lookup returns CDR1 SGHVS and CDR2 FNYEAQ. With 3 bases removed from V and 3 bases from J, the gap between germline ends came to 14 bases. There are 16 residues in the CDR3. CDR3 region: CASSLDGSMYTGELFF. The CDR3 DNA is TGTGCCAGCAGCTTGGACGGGAGTATGTACACCGGGGAGCTGTTTTTT.